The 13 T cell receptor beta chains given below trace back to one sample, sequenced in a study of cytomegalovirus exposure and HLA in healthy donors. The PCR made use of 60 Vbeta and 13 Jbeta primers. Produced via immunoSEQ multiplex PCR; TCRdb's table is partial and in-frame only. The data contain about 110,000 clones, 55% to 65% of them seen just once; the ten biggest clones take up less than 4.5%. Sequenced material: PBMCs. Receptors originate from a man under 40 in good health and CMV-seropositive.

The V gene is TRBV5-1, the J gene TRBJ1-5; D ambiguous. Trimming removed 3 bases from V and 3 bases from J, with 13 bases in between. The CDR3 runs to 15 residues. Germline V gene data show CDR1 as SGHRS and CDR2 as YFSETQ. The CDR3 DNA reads TGCGCCAGCAGCTATCTGCCAGGCGACAATCAGCCCCAGCATTTT. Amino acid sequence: CASSYLPGDNQPQHF.

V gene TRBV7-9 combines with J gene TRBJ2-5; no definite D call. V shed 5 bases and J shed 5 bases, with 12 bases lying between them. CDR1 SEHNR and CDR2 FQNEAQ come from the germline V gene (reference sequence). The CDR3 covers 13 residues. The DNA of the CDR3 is TGTGCCAGCAGCGAGAATTATTGGGAGACCCAGTACTTC. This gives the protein CASSENYWETQYF.

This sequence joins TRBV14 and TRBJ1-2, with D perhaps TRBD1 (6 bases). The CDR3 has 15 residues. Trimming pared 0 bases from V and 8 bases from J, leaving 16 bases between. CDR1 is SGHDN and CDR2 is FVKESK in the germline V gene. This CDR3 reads CASSQDRGGLRGYTF. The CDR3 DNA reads TGTGCCAGCAGCCAAGATCGGGGGGGGCTCCGGGGCTACACCTTC. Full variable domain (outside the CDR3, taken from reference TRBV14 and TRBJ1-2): EAGVTQFPSHSVIEKGQTVTLRCDPISGHDNLYWYRRVMGKEIKFLLHFVKESKQDESGMPNNRFLAERTGGTYSTLKVQPAELEDSGVYFCASSQDRGGLRGYTFGSGTRLTVV.

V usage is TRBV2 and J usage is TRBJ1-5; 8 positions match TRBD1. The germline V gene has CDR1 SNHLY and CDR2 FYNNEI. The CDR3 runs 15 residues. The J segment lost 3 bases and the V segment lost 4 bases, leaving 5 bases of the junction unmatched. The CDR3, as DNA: TGTGCCAGCAGTGTAGTGACAGGGGTCAATCAGCCCCAGCATTTT. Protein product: CASSVVTGVNQPQHF.

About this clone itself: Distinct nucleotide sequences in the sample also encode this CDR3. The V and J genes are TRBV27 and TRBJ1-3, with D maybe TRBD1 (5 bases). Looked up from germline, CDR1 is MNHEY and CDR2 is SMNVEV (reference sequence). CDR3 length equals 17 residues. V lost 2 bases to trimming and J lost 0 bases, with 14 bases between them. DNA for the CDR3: TGTGCCAGCAGTTTAAGGGCAGGGCCCAGCTCTGGAAACACCATATATTTT. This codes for CASSLRAGPSSGNTIYF.

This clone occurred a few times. CDR3 nucleotides: TGTGCCAGCAGTGAGCCGGTTGGCACCGGGGAGCTGTTTTTT. As protein: CASSEPVGTGELFF. The chain combines TRBV2 with TRBJ2-2; D is unclear. The CDR3 is made up of 14 amino acids. From germline, CDR1 is SNHLY and CDR2 FYNNEI. Trimming removed 3 bases from V and 4 bases from J, with 9 bases in between.

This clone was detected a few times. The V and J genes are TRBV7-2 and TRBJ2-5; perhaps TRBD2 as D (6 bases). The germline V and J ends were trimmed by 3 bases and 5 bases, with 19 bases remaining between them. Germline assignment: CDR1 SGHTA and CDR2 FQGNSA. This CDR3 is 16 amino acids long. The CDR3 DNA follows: TGTGCCAGCAGCTTTAGGCGTAAGGCGGAGGGGGAGACCCAGTACTTC. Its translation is CASSFRRKAEGETQYF.

In nucleotides, the CDR3 is TGCGCCAGCAGCCAAGAAGCCTTGCTCTATGGCTACACCTTC. Protein: CASSQEALLYGYTF. This chain joins TRBV4-1 and TRBJ1-2; D unclear. Germline V gene sequence: CDR1 MGHRA, CDR2 YSYEKL. Trimming pared 0 bases from V and 4 bases from J, leaving 9 bases between. The CDR3 has 14 residues.

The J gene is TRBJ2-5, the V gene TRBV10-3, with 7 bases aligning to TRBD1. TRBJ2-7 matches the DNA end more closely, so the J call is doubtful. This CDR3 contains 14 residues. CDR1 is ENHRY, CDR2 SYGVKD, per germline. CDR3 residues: CAISEGQATYEQYF. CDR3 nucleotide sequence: TGTGCCATCAGTGAAGGACAGGCCACCTACGAGCAGTACTTC.

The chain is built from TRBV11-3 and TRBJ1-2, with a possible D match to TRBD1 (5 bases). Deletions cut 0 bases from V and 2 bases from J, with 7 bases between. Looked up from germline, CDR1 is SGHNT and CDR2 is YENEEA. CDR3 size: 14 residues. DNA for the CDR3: TGTGCCAGCAGCTTAGAGGCAGGGAACTATGGCTACACCTTC. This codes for CASSLEAGNYGYTF.

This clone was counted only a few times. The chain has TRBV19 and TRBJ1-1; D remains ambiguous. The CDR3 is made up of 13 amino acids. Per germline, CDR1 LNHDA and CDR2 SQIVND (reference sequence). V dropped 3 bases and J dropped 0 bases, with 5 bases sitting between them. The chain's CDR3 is CASSIEMNTEAFF. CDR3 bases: TGTGCCAGTAGTATTGAGATGAACACTGAAGCTTTCTTT.

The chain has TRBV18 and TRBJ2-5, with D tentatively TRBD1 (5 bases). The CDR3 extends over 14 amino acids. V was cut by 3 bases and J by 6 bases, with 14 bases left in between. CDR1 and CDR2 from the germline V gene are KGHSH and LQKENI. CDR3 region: CASSPGVGLKTQYF. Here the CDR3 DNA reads TGTGCCAGCTCACCGGGCGTGGGGCTAAAGACCCAGTACTTC.

DNA of the CDR3: TGTGCCAGCAGCTTACGCGTGGGCGTGGGGGGGCCAGATACGCAGTATTTT. Translated: CASSLRVGVGGPDTQYF. This chain links TRBV7-2 with TRBJ2-3; tentative D call: TRBD2 (7 bases). CDR1 is SGHTA, CDR2 FQGNSA, per germline. The CDR3 length is 17 residues. V lost 2 bases and J 4 bases, leaving 19 bases between the germline ends.